This section outlines one T cell receptor beta chain sequence together with its context. This clonotype has more than one count but fewer than ten. Its recognized antigen is unknown. No base quality information exists; no much larger clone differs at one position. According to the germline V gene, CDR1 reads MNHNS and CDR2 reads SASEGT. Trimming removed 6 bases from V and 7 bases from J, leaving 15 bases between the germline ends. There are 13 amino acids in the CDR3, from cysteine to phenylalanine inclusive. The CDR3 DNA has 39 bases and is translated from base 1. The library came from RT-PCR. Sequencing was performed on an Illumina HiSeq 2500. TCRdb took the public reads, trimmed them with fastp at Q25, ran MiXCR for clone calling and kept in-frame beta chains. Under each unique CDR3 protein, matching rows form one entry showing the most common genes and DNA. The table for this sample lists hundreds of thousands of distinct CDR3 sequences; over 10% of them were counted only once. The top ten clonotypes cover roughly 14% of the sample.

In the paper's terms, the time point label means: 45 days after influenza vaccine administration. The data originate from a study of response to subunit inactivated influenza vaccine (dated 2018 in TCRdb). At the level of the whole study: To follow how T cells responded to a trivalent subunit inactivated influenza vaccine, the researchers relied on deep quantitative profiling of the T cell receptor repertoire.

The paper as a whole reports these results and caveats: It was suggested by the authors that each seasonal influenza vaccination may recruit only a limited number of new T cells.

The sequencing used PBMCs from blood, collected about 40 days after vaccination. The TCR originated in a man aged 50 to 60 who received an inactivated influenza vaccine. Donor details come from another sample of the same person, matched by shared clones. Recombination joined TRBV6-1 with TRBJ1-2; no D gene can be assigned with confidence. The DNA is TGTGCCAGCAGGAAGGACCGCCGGGGTGGCTACACCTTC. Translated, it reads CASRKDRRGGYTF.